This TCR beta chain was observed in a study of CD8 T cells in ankylosing spondylitis. As concerns this clonotype: The antigen is not known.

Study-wide results and limits: Disease-linked clones reportedly showed significant enrichment in matched ankylosing spondylitis synovial fluid. A CD8+ phenotype characterized the disease-linked clones, which were relatively rare in peripheral blood. A TCR beta motif of roughly 8 highly homologous variants seemed to mark ankylosing spondylitis blood.

Libraries of TCR beta came from quantitative 5'-RACE with molecular barcodes. TCRdb redid the calling of the 5' RACE reads with MiXCR, one entry per CDR3 protein. The repertoire includes some 150,000 distinct CDR3 sequences, under 45% of them detected once, and 13% to 15% sits in the top ten. The specimen was synovial fluid, either unsorted or a sorted T cell fraction (not recorded which). This sequence originates from a male donor with ankylosing spondylitis.

The CDR3 loop reads CSARSDGGPYSPLHF. For the CDR3, the DNA is TGCAGTGCTAGGTCAGACGGAGGTCCCTATTCACCCCTCCACTTT. The chain employs TRBV20-1 and TRBJ1-6; D gene uncertain. V was cut by 3 bases and J by 8 bases, with 17 bases left in between. This CDR3 is built from 15 residues. The germline CDR1 and CDR2 sequences are DFQATT and SNEGSKA (reference sequence).